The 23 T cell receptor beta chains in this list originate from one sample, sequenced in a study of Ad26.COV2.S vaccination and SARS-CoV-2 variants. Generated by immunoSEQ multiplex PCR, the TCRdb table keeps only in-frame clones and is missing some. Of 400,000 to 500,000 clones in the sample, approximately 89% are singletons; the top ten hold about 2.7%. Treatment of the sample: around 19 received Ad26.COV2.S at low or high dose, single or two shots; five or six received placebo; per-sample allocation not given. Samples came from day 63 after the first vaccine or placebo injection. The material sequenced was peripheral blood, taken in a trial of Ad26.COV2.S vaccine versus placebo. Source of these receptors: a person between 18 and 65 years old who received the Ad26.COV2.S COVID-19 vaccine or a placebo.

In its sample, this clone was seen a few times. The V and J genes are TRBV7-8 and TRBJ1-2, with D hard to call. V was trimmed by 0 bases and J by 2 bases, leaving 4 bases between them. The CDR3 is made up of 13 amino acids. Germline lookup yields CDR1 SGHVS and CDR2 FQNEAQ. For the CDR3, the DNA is TGTGCCAGCAGCTTAGCACGGAACTATGGCTACACCTTC. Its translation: CASSLARNYGYTF.

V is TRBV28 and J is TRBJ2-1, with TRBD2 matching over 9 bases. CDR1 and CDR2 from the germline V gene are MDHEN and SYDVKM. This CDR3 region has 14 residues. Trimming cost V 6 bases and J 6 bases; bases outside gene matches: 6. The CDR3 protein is CASSPAAGGNEQFF. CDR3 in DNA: TGTGCCAGCAGCCCAGCAGCGGGAGGCAATGAGCAGTTCTTC.

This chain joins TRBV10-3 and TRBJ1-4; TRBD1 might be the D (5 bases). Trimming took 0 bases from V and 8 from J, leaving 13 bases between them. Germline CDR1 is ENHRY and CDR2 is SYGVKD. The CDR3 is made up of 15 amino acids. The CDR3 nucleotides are TGTGCCATCAGTGAGTCGTTGTGGGGCCAGGAAAAACTGTTTTTT. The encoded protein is CAISESLWGQEKLFF.

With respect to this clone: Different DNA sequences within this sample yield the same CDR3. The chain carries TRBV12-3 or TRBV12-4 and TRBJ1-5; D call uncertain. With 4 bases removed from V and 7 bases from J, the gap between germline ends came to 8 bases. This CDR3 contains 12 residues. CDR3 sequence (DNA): TGTGCCAGCAGTTCGAGAGGACAGCCCCAGCATTTT. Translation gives CASSSRGQPQHF.

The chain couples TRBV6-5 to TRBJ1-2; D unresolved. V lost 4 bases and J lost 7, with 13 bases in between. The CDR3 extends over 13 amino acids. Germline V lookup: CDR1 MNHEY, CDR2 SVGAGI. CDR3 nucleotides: TGTGCCAGCAGTTCCACTGAGGGCGCTGGCTACACCTTC. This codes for CASSSTEGAGYTF.

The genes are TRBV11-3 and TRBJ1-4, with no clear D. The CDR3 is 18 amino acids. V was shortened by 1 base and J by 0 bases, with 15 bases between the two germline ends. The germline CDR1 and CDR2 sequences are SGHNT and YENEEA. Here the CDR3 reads CASSLGGFQYATNEKLFF. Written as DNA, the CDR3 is TGTGCCAGCAGCTTAGGCGGGTTCCAATATGCAACTAATGAAAAACTGTTTTTT.

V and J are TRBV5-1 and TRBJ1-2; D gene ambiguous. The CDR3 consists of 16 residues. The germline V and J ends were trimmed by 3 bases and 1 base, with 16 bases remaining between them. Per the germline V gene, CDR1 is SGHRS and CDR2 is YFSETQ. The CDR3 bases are TGCGCCAGCAGCTCAGGACCGCGAGCCGTTAACTATGGCTACACCTTC. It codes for CASSSGPRAVNYGYTF.

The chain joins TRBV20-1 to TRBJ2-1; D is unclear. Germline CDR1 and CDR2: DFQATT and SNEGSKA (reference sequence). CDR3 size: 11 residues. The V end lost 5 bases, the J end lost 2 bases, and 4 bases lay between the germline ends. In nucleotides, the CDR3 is TGCAGTGCTCCAGCCTACAATGAGCAGTTCTTC. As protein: CSAPAYNEQFF.

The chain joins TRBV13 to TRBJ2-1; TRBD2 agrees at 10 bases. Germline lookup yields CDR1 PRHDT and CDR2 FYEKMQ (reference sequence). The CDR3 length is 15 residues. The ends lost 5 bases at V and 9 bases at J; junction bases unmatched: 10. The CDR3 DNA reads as TGTGCCAGCAGCGGGAGCGGGAGGGCCGCGGGTGAGCAGTTCTTC. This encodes CASSGSGRAAGEQFF.

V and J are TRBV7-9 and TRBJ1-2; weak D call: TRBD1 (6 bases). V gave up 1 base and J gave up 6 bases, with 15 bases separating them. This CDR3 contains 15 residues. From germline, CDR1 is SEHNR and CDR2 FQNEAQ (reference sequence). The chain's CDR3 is CASSLGSGTRDGYTF. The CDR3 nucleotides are TGTGCCAGCAGCTTAGGTTCCGGGACACGGGATGGCTACACCTTC.

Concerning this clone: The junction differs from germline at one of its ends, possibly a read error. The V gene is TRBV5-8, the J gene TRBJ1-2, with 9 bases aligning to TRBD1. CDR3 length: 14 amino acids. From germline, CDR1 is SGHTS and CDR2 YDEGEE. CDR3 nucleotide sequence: TGTGCCAGCAGCGATCCGGGACAGGGTTTTCATACTCGCTTC. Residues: CASSDPGQGFHTRF.

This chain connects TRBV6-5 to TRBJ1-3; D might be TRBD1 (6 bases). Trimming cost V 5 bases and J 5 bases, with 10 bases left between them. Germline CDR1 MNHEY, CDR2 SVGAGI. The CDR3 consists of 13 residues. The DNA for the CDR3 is TGTGCCAGCAGTCCGGGACAAAGAAACACCATATATTTT. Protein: CASSPGQRNTIYF.

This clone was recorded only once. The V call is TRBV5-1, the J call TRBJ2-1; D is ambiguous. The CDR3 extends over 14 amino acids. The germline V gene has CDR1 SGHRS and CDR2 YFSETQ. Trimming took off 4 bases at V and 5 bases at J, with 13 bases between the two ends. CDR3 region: CASSGVAGDNEQFF. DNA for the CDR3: TGCGCCAGCAGCGGCGTAGCAGGAGACAATGAGCAGTTCTTC. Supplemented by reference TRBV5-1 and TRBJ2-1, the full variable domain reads KAGVTQTPRYLIKTRGQQVTLSCSPISGHRSVSWYQQTPGQGLQFLFEYFSETQRNKGNFPGRFSGRQFSNSRSEMNVSTLELGDSALYLCASSGVAGDNEQFFGPGTRLTVL.

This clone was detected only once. CDR3 sequence reads: CASSPNDRVGETQYF. CDR3 DNA sequence: TGTGCCAGCTCACCGAACGACAGGGTTGGCGAGACCCAGTACTTC. The chain recombines TRBV18 with TRBJ2-5; 7 bases align to TRBD1. The CDR3 has 15 amino acids. The germline V gene has CDR1 KGHSH and CDR2 LQKENI. Germline trimming cut 3 bases from V and 5 bases from J; bases unmatched to any gene: 9.

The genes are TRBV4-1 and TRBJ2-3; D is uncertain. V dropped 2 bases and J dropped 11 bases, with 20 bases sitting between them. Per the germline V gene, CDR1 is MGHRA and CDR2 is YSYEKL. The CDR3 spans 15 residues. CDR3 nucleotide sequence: TGCGCCAGCAGCCAATTCCCCCTAACTGGGGTGGAGCAGTATTTT. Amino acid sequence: CASSQFPLTGVEQYF.

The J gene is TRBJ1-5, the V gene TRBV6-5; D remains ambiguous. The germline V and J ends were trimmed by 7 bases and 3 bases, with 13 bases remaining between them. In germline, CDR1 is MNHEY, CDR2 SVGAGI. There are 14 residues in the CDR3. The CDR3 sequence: CASTLLGVNQPQHF. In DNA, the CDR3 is TGTGCCAGCACTCTCCTCGGGGTCAATCAGCCCCAGCATTTT.

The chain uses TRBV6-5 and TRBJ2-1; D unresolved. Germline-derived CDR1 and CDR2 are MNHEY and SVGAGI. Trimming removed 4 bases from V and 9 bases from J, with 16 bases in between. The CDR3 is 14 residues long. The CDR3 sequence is CASSFSGTETEQFF. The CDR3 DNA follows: TGTGCCAGCAGTTTTTCGGGTACCGAAACTGAGCAGTTCTTC.

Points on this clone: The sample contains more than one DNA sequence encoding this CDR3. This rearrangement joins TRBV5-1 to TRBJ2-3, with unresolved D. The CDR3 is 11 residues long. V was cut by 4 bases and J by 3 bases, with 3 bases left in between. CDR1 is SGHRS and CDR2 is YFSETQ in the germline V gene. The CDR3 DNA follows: TGCGCCAGCAGCCTTACAGATACGCAGTATTTT. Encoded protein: CASSLTDTQYF.

DNA of the CDR3: TGTGCCAGCAGTTTACCCACAGGGGACACCGGGGAGCTGTTTTTT. Its translation is CASSLPTGDTGELFF. V gene TRBV28 combines with J gene TRBJ2-2, with 7 bases that match TRBD1. The CDR3 is made up of 15 amino acids. J gave up 3 bases and V 2 bases, and 3 bases lay outside the gene matches. Per the germline V gene, CDR1 is MDHEN and CDR2 is SYDVKM. The whole variable domain, remainder taken from reference TRBV28 and TRBJ2-2, is DVKVTQSSRYLVKRTGEKVFLECVQDMDHENMFWYRQDPGLGLRLIYFSYDVKMKEKGDIPEGYSVSREKKERFSLILESASTNQTSMYLCASSLPTGDTGELFFGEGSRLTVL.

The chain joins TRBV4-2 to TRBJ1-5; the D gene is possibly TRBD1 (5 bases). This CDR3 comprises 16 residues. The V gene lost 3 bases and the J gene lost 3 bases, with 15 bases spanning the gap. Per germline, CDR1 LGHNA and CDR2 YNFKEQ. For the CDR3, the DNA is TGTGCCAGCAGCCAGGGGAGCGGGGGACCCAATCAGCCCCAGCATTTT. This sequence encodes CASSQGSGGPNQPQHF.

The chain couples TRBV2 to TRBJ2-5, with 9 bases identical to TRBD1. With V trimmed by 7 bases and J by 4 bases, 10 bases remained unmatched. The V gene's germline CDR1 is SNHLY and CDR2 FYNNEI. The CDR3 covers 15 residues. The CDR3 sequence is CASTIRQGVRETQYF. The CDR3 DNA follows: TGTGCCAGCACCATCCGACAGGGGGTAAGAGAGACCCAGTACTTC. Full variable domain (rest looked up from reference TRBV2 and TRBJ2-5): EPEVTQTPSHQVTQMGQEVILRCVPISNHLYFYWYRQILGQKVEFLVSFYNNEISEKSEIFDDQFSVERPDGSNFTLKIRSTKLEDSAMYFCASTIRQGVRETQYFGPGTRLLVL.

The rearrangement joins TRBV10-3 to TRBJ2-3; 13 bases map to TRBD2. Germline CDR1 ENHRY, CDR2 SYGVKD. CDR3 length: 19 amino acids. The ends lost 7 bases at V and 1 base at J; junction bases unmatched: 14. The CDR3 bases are TGTGCCATCAAACCAGGACTAGCGGGGGCCGCCCGAGGCACAGATACGCAGTATTTT. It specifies CAIKPGLAGAARGTDTQYF.

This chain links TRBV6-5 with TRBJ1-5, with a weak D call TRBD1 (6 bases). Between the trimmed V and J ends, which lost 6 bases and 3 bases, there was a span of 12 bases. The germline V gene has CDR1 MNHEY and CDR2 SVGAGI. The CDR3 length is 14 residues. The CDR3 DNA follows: TGTGCCAGCAGATCCACAGGGATCAATCAGCCCCAGCATTTT. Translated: CASRSTGINQPQHF.